This is a list of T cell receptor beta chains from one sample in a study of T cells expressing NK-cell markers. Reprocessing the 5' RACE reads, TCRdb reports a single entry for every CDR3 protein and omits DNA. The sample totals some 340,000 distinct CDR3 sequences. Sequencing used blood T cells: a sorted CD56 or NKG2C T cell subset, CD4+ or CD8+ T cells, or bulk PBMC T cells (not recorded which). The receptors originated from a man aged 18 to 69 in good health. The CDR3 runs from the conserved cysteine through the conserved F or W. Each record gives: CDR3 length, J gene, V gene, CDR3 protein.

len: 13
j_gene: TRBJ2-7
v_gene: TRBV6-5
CDR3aa: CASSSHSRGEQYF

len: 15
j_gene: TRBJ2-4
v_gene: TRBV12-3/TRBV12-4
CDR3aa: CASSRFRGRGAIQYF

len: 16
j_gene: TRBJ1-3
v_gene: TRBV9
CDR3aa: CASSVAGSYSGNTIYF

len: 15
j_gene: TRBJ2-3
v_gene: TRBV7-3
CDR3aa: CASSLGSLSRDTQYF

len: 14
j_gene: TRBJ2-7
v_gene: TRBV7-9
CDR3aa: CASQLAGSSYEQYF

len: 19
j_gene: TRBJ2-7
v_gene: TRBV4-2
CDR3aa: CASSPRAGLAGGFIYEQYF

len: 14
j_gene: TRBJ2-3
v_gene: TRBV6-2/TRBV6-3
CDR3aa: CASSWPSGIDTQYF

len: 17
j_gene: TRBJ2-6
v_gene: TRBV6-1
CDR3aa: CASSVGQSRSGANVLTF

len: 13
j_gene: TRBJ1-5
v_gene: TRBV20-1
CDR3aa: CSARAGQLGPQHF

len: 14
j_gene: TRBJ1-1
v_gene: TRBV6-5
CDR3aa: CASSYGSQGVGAFF

len: 14
j_gene: TRBJ2-7
v_gene: TRBV6-1
CDR3aa: CASRTPEGTYEQYF

len: 12
j_gene: TRBJ1-4
v_gene: TRBV7-8
CDR3aa: CASSSDIEKLFF

len: 17
j_gene: TRBJ1-3
v_gene: TRBV14
CDR3aa: CASSPLARANSGNTIYF

len: 16
j_gene: TRBJ2-1
v_gene: TRBV18
CDR3aa: CASSPRGQGPNNEQFF

len: 17
j_gene: TRBJ2-7
v_gene: TRBV4-2
CDR3aa: CASSQVIGRFSSYEQYF

len: 14
j_gene: TRBJ1-4
v_gene: TRBV7-2
CDR3aa: CASSLRDFDEKLFF

len: 17
j_gene: TRBJ2-3
v_gene: TRBV4-2
CDR3aa: CASSRAPGTSGTDTQYF

len: 14
j_gene: TRBJ2-5
v_gene: TRBV7-6
CDR3aa: CASSPGSAQETQYF

len: 16
j_gene: TRBJ2-7
v_gene: TRBV4-1
CDR3aa: CASSQDPNRGVSEQYF

len: 14
j_gene: TRBJ2-7
v_gene: TRBV2
CDR3aa: CASSQDRAPYEQYF

len: 13
j_gene: TRBJ2-7
v_gene: TRBV5-1
CDR3aa: CASSSPNDYEQYF

len: 16
j_gene: TRBJ2-5
v_gene: TRBV6-1
CDR3aa: CASSPPQAAGRGTQYF

len: 15
j_gene: TRBJ1-1
v_gene: TRBV18
CDR3aa: CASSGRTGENTEAFF

len: 15
j_gene: TRBJ2-7
v_gene: TRBV11-3
CDR3aa: CASSHTSGPTSQQYF

len: 14
j_gene: TRBJ1-3
v_gene: TRBV6-5
CDR3aa: CASSLMISGNTIYF

len: 13
j_gene: TRBJ1-1
v_gene: TRBV13
CDR3aa: CASSLGGFTKAFF

len: 17
j_gene: TRBJ2-2
v_gene: TRBV30
CDR3aa: CASSIWRGSRNTGELFF

len: 18
j_gene: TRBJ2-7
v_gene: TRBV20-1
CDR3aa: CSARAPLRGSSGGYEQYF

len: 16
j_gene: TRBJ2-1
v_gene: TRBV20-1
CDR3aa: CSARPNSGGARSEQFF

len: 14
j_gene: TRBJ2-6
v_gene: TRBV20-1
CDR3aa: CSARQGFGANVLTF

len: 14
j_gene: TRBJ2-2
v_gene: TRBV7-9
CDR3aa: CASSLALDIGELFF

len: 14
j_gene: TRBJ1-1
v_gene: TRBV6-1
CDR3aa: CASTGGRGWTEAFF

len: 15
j_gene: TRBJ1-2
v_gene: TRBV12-3/TRBV12-4
CDR3aa: CASRPTGTGFYGYTF

len: 16
j_gene: TRBJ2-2
v_gene: TRBV11-2
CDR3aa: CASSSALGPNTGELFF

len: 16
j_gene: TRBJ1-6
v_gene: TRBV20-1
CDR3aa: CSAREGGQGYNSPLHF

len: 13
j_gene: TRBJ1-1
v_gene: TRBV5-1
CDR3aa: CASMWTTNTEAFF

len: 14
j_gene: TRBJ1-1
v_gene: TRBV5-1
CDR3aa: CASSFSGTGTEAFF

len: 15
j_gene: TRBJ2-5
v_gene: TRBV19
CDR3aa: CASSIIQGRAETQYF

len: 15
j_gene: TRBJ1-4
v_gene: TRBV20-1
CDR3aa: CSARRTGRFNEKLFF

len: 17
j_gene: TRBJ2-1
v_gene: TRBV12-3/TRBV12-4
CDR3aa: CASSALPTGVILNEQFF

len: 12
j_gene: TRBJ1-1
v_gene: TRBV20-1
CDR3aa: CSAHALHTEAFF

len: 17
j_gene: TRBJ2-5
v_gene: TRBV20-1
CDR3aa: CSAREGKNRGWQETQYF

len: 15
j_gene: TRBJ1-1
v_gene: TRBV2
CDR3aa: CASSEEVVRGSEAFF